The source of this TCR beta chain is a study of cytomegalovirus exposure and HLA in healthy donors. The PCR ran on 60 Vbeta and 13 Jbeta primers. The assay was immunoSEQ multiplex PCR, and TCRdb's table has in-frame clones only and misses some. The sample has 100,000 to 150,000 clones; 65% to 80% are singletons. The receptor was derived from a man aged 30 to 45 in good health and CMV-seronegative. What was sequenced was PBMCs.

The DNA of the CDR3 is TGTGCCAGCAGCCCCGGGACTAGCGGGGGCCGTTCGTTCTTC. Amino acid sequence: CASSPGTSGGRSFF. This chain connects TRBV7-9 to TRBJ2-1; 14 positions agree with TRBD2. CDR3 length: 14 residues. Trimming at V came to 5 bases and at J to 15 bases, leaving 9 bases not matched to a gene. Germline V gene lookup returns CDR1 SEHNR and CDR2 FQNEAQ (reference sequence).